This is a list of T cell receptor beta chains from one sample in a study of vaccination effects on CD4 cells after COVID-19. No cognate antigen is known for these TCRs. Method: immunoSEQ multiplex PCR; TCRdb's copy keeps in-frame clones and lacks some. The profile covers 20,000 to 25,000 clones, with roughly 76% appearing a single time and around 6% taken by the ten largest. Sequenced material: CD4+ T cells from PBMCs cultured with SARS-CoV-2 spike peptides, taken after COVID-19 vaccination. The receptors derive from a human donor who received a COVID-19 vaccine. Some clones in this sample may be carry-over from other donors' samples. The CDR3 runs from the conserved cysteine through the conserved F or W.

j_call | cdr3_length | v_call | cdr3_aa
TRBJ2-1 | 15 | TRBV6-4 | CASSPHSSSYNEQFF
TRBJ1-3 | 14 | TRBV6-5 | CASRSLAPGNTIYF
TRBJ2-5 | 14 | TRBV5-1 | CASSLAARGETQYF
TRBJ1-3 | 14 | TRBV27 | CASMSGISGNTIYF
TRBJ2-3 | 16 | TRBV5-8 | CASTFLRGAITDTQYF
TRBJ2-2 | 15 | TRBV24-1 | CATRTGTGTTGELFF
TRBJ2-3 | 15 | TRBV5-1 | CASSSGLAGADTQYF
TRBJ1-6 | 13 | TRBV2 | CASSYQGNSPLHF
TRBJ1-6 | 17 | TRBV4-1 | CASSHDRTSSYNSPLHF
TRBJ1-4 | 14 | TRBV10-2 | CASSGNSPLEKLFF
TRBJ2-1 | 15 | TRBV5-1 | CASSLDKSMRDEQFF
TRBJ2-3 | 17 | TRBV27 | CASSPLISRLEADTQYF
TRBJ2-6 | 19 | TRBV19 | CASTNARHSPLLGANVLTF
TRBJ2-2 | 15 | TRBV6-5 | CASSKDRGITGELFF
TRBJ2-1 | 14 | TRBV7-6 | CASSRVSALGEQFF
TRBJ1-1 | 16 | TRBV6-6 | CASSGGPGQANTEAFF
TRBJ1-6 | 13 | TRBV5-8 | CASSLVPGYSLHF
TRBJ1-6 | 15 | TRBV5-4 | CASSPKGDGYSPLHF
TRBJ2-6 | 15 | TRBV5-1 | CASSPDRVGANVLTF
TRBJ2-1 | 16 | TRBV6-2/TRBV6-3 | CASSDPHSGGGDEQFF
TRBJ1-6 | 13 | TRBV30 | CAWTQGESSPLHF
TRBJ2-2 | 15 | TRBV5-4 | CASSLAPGSTGELFF
TRBJ2-6 | 15 | TRBV5-1 | CASSFEGPGANVLTF
TRBJ1-2 | 14 | TRBV6-1 | CASSDRGLEYGYTF
TRBJ1-2 | 13 | TRBV10-2 | CASSAGGGYGYTF
TRBJ1-3 | 14 | TRBV5-1 | CASSPQGVGNTIYF
TRBJ2-1 | 14 | TRBV19 | CASSNGGAYNEQFF
TRBJ1-6 | 15 | TRBV2 | CASRPQGTKNSPLHF
TRBJ1-1 | 12 | TRBV29-1 | CSVREGPTEAFF
TRBJ2-1 | 13 | TRBV25-1 | CASIPGQGNEQFF
TRBJ2-3 | 16 | TRBV24-1 | CATSDLTGLSTDTQYF
TRBJ1-2 | 14 | TRBV11-2 | CASSLALTGGGYTF
TRBJ1-3 | 16 | TRBV5-1 | CASSLAGQGSGNTIYF
TRBJ1-4 | 17 | TRBV5-6 | CASSLGGGGTRSEKLFF
TRBJ2-1 | 16 | TRBV6-5 | CASSYIGRGAKNEQFF
TRBJ2-5 | 14 | TRBV7-7 | CASSLSADQETQYF
TRBJ1-2 | 13 | TRBV24-1 | CATSGGAGYGYTF
TRBJ1-5 | 14 | TRBV28 | CASRFPGVGQPQHF
TRBJ1-2 | 15 | TRBV4-1 | CASSQEDRLGYGYTF
TRBJ2-6 | 15 | TRBV19 | CATSDSSSGANVLTF
TRBJ1-2 | 16 | TRBV14 | CASSQDSARENYGYTF
TRBJ1-2 | 15 | TRBV5-1 | CASSAGGSANYGYTF
TRBJ2-2 | 16 | TRBV18 | CASSPTVYTGTGELFF
TRBJ2-2 | 15 | TRBV28 | CASSERGGSTGELFF
TRBJ2-5 | 15 | TRBV29-1 | CSVAPSGGFQETQYF
TRBJ2-2 | 16 | TRBV28 | CASSFISGGGTGELFF
TRBJ1-2 | 14 | TRBV6-2/TRBV6-3 | CASSLPGGGYSYTF
TRBJ1-3 | 11 | TRBV10-2 | CATISGNTIYF
TRBJ1-3 | 13 | TRBV6-5 | CAIHRGSGNTIYF
TRBJ1-4 | 15 | TRBV19 | CASSIGAGRGEKLFF
TRBJ1-5 | 14 | TRBV6-2/TRBV6-3 | CASSYVDRDQPQHF
TRBJ2-3 | 14 | TRBV5-1 | CASSLEGVPDTQYF
TRBJ2-2 | 12 | TRBV3-1/TRBV3-2 | CASSQASGELFF
TRBJ1-2 | 9 | TRBV29-1 | CSVEIGYTF
TRBJ2-3 | 14 | TRBV24-1 | CATGNPGSTDTQYF
TRBJ1-1 | 13 | TRBV20-1 | CSASLGRDTEAFF
TRBJ1-5 | 13 | TRBV19 | CASTQSGGQPQHF
TRBJ1-4 | 15 | TRBV5-1 | CASSPGSTTNEKLFF